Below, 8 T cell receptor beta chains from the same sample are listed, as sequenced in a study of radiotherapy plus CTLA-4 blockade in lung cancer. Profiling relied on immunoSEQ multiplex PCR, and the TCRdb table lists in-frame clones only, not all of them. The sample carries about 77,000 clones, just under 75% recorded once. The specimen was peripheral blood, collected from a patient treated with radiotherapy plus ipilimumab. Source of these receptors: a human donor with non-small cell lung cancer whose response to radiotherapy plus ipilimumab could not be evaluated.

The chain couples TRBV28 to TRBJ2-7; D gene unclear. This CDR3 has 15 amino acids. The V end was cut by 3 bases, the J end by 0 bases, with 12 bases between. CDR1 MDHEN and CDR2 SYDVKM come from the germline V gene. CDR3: CASSFLWRRSYEQYF. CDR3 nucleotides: TGTGCCAGCAGTTTCTTGTGGCGGCGCTCCTACGAGCAGTACTTC.

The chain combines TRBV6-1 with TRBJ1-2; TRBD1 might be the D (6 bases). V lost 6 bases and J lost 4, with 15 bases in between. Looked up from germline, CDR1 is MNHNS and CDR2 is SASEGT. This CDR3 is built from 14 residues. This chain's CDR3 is CASRIPGEGYGYTF. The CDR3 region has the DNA TGTGCCAGCAGGATCCCAGGGGAGGGCTATGGCTACACCTTC.

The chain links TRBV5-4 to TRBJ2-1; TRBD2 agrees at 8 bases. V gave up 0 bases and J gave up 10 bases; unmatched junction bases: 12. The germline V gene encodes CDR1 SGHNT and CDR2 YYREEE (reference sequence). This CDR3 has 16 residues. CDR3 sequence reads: CASSLASSSGIGEQFF. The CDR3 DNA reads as TGTGCCAGCAGCTTGGCCTCTAGTAGCGGGATAGGAGAGCAGTTCTTC.

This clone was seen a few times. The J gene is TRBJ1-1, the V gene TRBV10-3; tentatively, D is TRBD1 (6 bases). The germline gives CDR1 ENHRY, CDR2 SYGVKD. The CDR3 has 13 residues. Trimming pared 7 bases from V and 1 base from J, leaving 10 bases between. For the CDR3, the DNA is TGTGCCATCATGAGGGGGTCGAACACTGAAGCTTTCTTT. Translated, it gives CAIMRGSNTEAFF.

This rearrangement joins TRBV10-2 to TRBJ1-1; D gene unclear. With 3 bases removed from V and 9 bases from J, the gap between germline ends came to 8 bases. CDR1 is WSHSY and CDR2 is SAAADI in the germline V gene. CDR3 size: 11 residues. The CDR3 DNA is TGCGCCAGCAGTGATGGAGGACAAGCTTTCTTT. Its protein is CASSDGGQAFF.

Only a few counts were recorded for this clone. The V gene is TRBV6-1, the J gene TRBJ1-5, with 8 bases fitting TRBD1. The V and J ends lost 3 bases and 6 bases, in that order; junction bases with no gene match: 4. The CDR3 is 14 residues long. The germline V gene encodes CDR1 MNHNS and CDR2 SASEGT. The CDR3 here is CASSEAGGGQPQHF. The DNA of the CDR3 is TGTGCCAGCAGTGAGGCAGGGGGCGGTCAGCCCCAGCATTTT.

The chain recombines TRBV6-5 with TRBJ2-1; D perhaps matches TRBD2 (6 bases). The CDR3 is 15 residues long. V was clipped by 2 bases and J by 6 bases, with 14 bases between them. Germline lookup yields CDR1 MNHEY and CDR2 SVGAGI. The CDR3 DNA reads TGTGCCAGCAGTTACCGGAGGGATTTAAGCAATGAGCAGTTCTTC. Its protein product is CASSYRRDLSNEQFF.

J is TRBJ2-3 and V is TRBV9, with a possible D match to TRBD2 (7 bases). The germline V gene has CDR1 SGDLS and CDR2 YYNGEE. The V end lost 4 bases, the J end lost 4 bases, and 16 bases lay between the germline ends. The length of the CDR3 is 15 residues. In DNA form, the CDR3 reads TGTGCCAGCAGCCCCCGTAGGGGGGGTTCAGATACGCAGTATTTT. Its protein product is CASSPRRGGSDTQYF. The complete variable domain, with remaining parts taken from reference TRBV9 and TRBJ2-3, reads DSGVTQTPKHLITATGQRVTLRCSPRSGDLSVYWYQQSLDQGLQFLIQYYNGEERAKGNILERFSAQQFPDLHSELNLSSLELGDSALYFCASSPRRGGSDTQYFGPGTRLTVL.